The 26 T cell receptor beta chains in this list originate from one sample, sequenced in a study of blood T cell repertoires in COVID-19. Profiled with immunoSEQ multiplex PCR; TCRdb holds only in-frame clones, not every one. Of hundreds of thousands of clones detected, 90% appear once; the ten largest clones hold about 1.5%. What was sequenced was PBMCs or T cells enriched from blood (not recorded which). Every receptor here comes from a woman between 18 and 30 years old with acute COVID-19.

A few counts support this clone. The chain is built from TRBV7-6 and TRBJ1-3; D uncertain. Germline V gene sequence: CDR1 SGHVS, CDR2 FNYEAQ. Trimming removed 2 bases from V and 0 bases from J, with 23 bases in between. The CDR3 runs to 20 residues. The CDR3 DNA follows: TGTGCCAGCAGCTTAATGGTCCCCTACGATCATTCTTCCTCTGGAAACACCATATATTTT. Translated: CASSLMVPYDHSSSGNTIYF. Supplemented by reference TRBV7-6 and TRBJ1-3, the full variable domain reads GAGVSQSPRYKVTKRGQDVALRCDPISGHVSLYWYRQALGQGPEFLTYFNYEAQQDKSGLPNDRFSAERPEGSISTLTIQRTEQRDSAMYRCASSLMVPYDHSSSGNTIYFGEGSWLTVV.

This chain joins TRBV14 and TRBJ2-2; D gene ambiguous. CDR1 and CDR2 (germline): SGHDN, FVKESK. There are 12 residues in the CDR3. V lost 4 bases and J 8 bases, leaving 8 bases between the germline ends. CDR3 protein: CASSLFYGELFF. In DNA, the CDR3 is TGTGCCAGCAGCCTGTTTTATGGGGAGCTGTTTTTT. The full variable domain, completed using reference TRBV14 and TRBJ2-2, is EAGVTQFPSHSVIEKGQTVTLRCDPISGHDNLYWYRRVMGKEIKFLLHFVKESKQDESGMPNNRFLAERTGGTYSTLKVQPAELEDSGVYFCASSLFYGELFFGEGSRLTVL.

DNA for the CDR3: TGTGCCACCAGCCCGGGGGTAGCGCCGTACGATGAGCAGTTCTTC. Translated: CATSPGVAPYDEQFF. The chain employs TRBV15 and TRBJ2-1; a possible D gene is TRBD2 (6 bases). Looked up from germline, CDR1 is LNHNV and CDR2 is YYDKDF (reference sequence). The germline V and J ends were trimmed by 5 bases and 8 bases, with 19 bases remaining between them. The CDR3 has 15 amino acids.

The rearrangement uses TRBV6-1 and TRBJ2-3; 15 bases are a match to TRBD2. J was trimmed by 4 bases and V by 3 bases; bases with no gene match: 8. CDR1 is MNHNS, CDR2 SASEGT, per germline. This CDR3 has 18 amino acids. The CDR3 nucleotides read TGTGCCAGCAGTGACGGGACTAGCGGGAGGCGTGGCGCAGATACGCAGTATTTT. It yields the protein CASSDGTSGRRGADTQYF.

The rearrangement links TRBV29-1 to TRBJ1-1; D is uncertain. V gave up 4 bases and J gave up 1 base, with 13 bases separating them. From germline, CDR1 is SQVTM and CDR2 ANQGSEA. The CDR3 is made up of 14 amino acids. The CDR3 bases are TGCAGCGTTGCCCGAATAGTTACGAACACTGAAGCTTTCTTT. This gives the protein CSVARIVTNTEAFF.

The chain has TRBV7-2 and TRBJ2-1; 9 bases map to TRBD1. CDR3 length: 14 amino acids. V lost 6 bases to trimming and J lost 0 bases; unmatched junction nucleotides: 0. Germline lookup yields CDR1 SGHTA and CDR2 FQGNSA. This chain's CDR3 is CASRGQGSYNEQFF. Written as DNA, the CDR3 is TGTGCCAGCAGGGGACAGGGCTCCTACAATGAGCAGTTCTTC.

The chain couples TRBV15 to TRBJ2-2; weak D call: TRBD1 (6 bases). This CDR3 has 16 residues. Germline V CDR1 and CDR2: LNHNV, YYDKDF (reference sequence). V lost 0 bases to trimming and J lost 6 bases, with 14 bases between them. The CDR3, as DNA: TGTGCCACCAGCAGAGATTTGGGACAAAGGGCCGGGGAGCTGTTTTTT. It encodes CATSRDLGQRAGELFF.

The CDR3 reads CASSFSQGDGYTF. CDR3 DNA sequence: TGCGCCAGCAGCTTCTCACAGGGAGACGGCTACACCTTC. The chain recombines TRBV5-1 with TRBJ1-2, with D perhaps matching TRBD1 (6 bases). This CDR3 has 13 residues. Germline assignment: CDR1 SGHRS and CDR2 YFSETQ. V shed 2 bases and J shed 8 bases, with 13 bases lying between them.

The chain joins TRBV5-1 to TRBJ1-1, with D uncertain. V lost 5 bases and J lost 0, with 11 bases in between. The CDR3 has 14 amino acids. Germline CDR1 reads SGHRS; CDR2 reads YFSETQ. The CDR3 protein is CASRLTFMNTEAFF. CDR3 DNA sequence: TGCGCCAGCAGGCTCACATTTATGAACACTGAAGCTTTCTTT.

The rearrangement joins TRBV5-1 to TRBJ2-2; 15 positions agree with TRBD2. J lost 5 bases, V lost 7 bases, and 0 bases had no gene match. The CDR3 is 14 residues long. Germline V gives CDR1 SGHRS, CDR2 YFSETQ. The CDR3 bases are TGCGCCAGCGGGACTAGCGGGAGGACCGGGGAGCTGTTTTTT. It specifies CASGTSGRTGELFF.

The genes are TRBV11-2 and TRBJ1-1; D not resolved. Per germline, CDR1 SGHAT and CDR2 FQNNGV. Trimming cost V 1 base and J 1 base, with 7 bases left between them. The CDR3 spans 14 residues. CDR3 in amino acids: CASSLVVANTEAFF. The CDR3, as DNA: TGTGCCAGCAGCTTAGTTGTAGCGAACACTGAAGCTTTCTTT.

This clone was counted a few times. The chain employs TRBV6-1 and TRBJ1-1; D is unclear. Germline V gives CDR1 MNHNS, CDR2 SASEGT. The CDR3 sequence is 15 residues long. The V and J ends lost 3 bases and 4 bases respectively, with 15 bases between them. CDR3 loop: CASSDREYGSTEAFF. DNA for the CDR3: TGTGCCAGCAGTGACCGGGAATATGGGAGCACTGAAGCTTTCTTT.

This rearrangement joins TRBV6-2 or TRBV6-3 to TRBJ1-4; TRBD1 is a possible D gene (5 bases). Germline V gene sequence: CDR1 MNHEY, CDR2 SVGEGT. V was shortened by 2 bases and J by 5 bases, with 12 bases between the two germline ends. The CDR3 is 15 amino acids. Here the CDR3 reads CASSYVDRQNEKLFF. The DNA for the CDR3 is TGTGCCAGCAGTTACGTTGACAGACAGAATGAAAAACTGTTTTTT.

V and J are TRBV16 and TRBJ2-7; TRBD2 agrees at 10 bases. CDR1 is KGHSY, CDR2 FQNENV, per germline. With V trimmed by 0 bases and J by 2 bases, 13 bases remained unmatched. This CDR3 is 19 amino acids long. This CDR3 is CASSQSLKPSGSTPYEQYF. The CDR3 DNA follows: TGTGCCAGCAGCCAATCTTTGAAGCCTAGCGGGAGTACACCCTACGAGCAGTACTTC. Complete variable domain (other parts from reference TRBV16 and TRBJ2-7): GEEVAQTPKHLVRGEGQKAKLYCAPIKGHSYVFWYQQVLKNEFKFLISFQNENVFDETGMPKERFSAKCLPNSPCSLEIQATKLEDSAVYFCASSQSLKPSGSTPYEQYFGPGTRLTVT.

The V and J genes are TRBV27 and TRBJ1-5; no reliable D call. Trimming removed 5 bases from V and 2 bases from J, with 7 bases in between. The germline V gene has CDR1 MNHEY and CDR2 SMNVEV (reference sequence). The CDR3 spans 13 residues. The CDR3 DNA sequence: TGTGCCAGCAGTCTAGTTGGCAATCAGCCCCAGCATTTT. It encodes CASSLVGNQPQHF.

Turning to this clone: The same CDR3 arises from other DNA sequences in this sample as well. The chain employs TRBV5-1 and TRBJ2-7, with D possibly being TRBD1 (6 bases). CDR3 length equals 13 residues. From germline, CDR1 is SGHRS and CDR2 YFSETQ. The V end lost 2 bases, the J end lost 3 bases, and 9 bases lay between the germline ends. Here the CDR3 DNA reads TGCGCCAGCAGCTTAGGGGACAACTACGAGCAGTACTTC. Its protein product is CASSLGDNYEQYF. Using reference TRBV5-1 and TRBJ2-7 for the parts outside the CDR3, the full variable domain is KAGVTQTPRYLIKTRGQQVTLSCSPISGHRSVSWYQQTPGQGLQFLFEYFSETQRNKGNFPGRFSGRQFSNSRSEMNVSTLELGDSALYLCASSLGDNYEQYFGPGTRLTVT.

The chain couples TRBV7-3 to TRBJ2-3; D might be TRBD1 (6 bases). From germline, CDR1 is SGHTA and CDR2 FQGTGA. Trimming cost V 5 bases and J 1 base, with 19 bases left between them. The CDR3 covers 17 residues. The CDR3 region has the DNA TGTGCCAGCAGCACTGGGGGCCGGGGATCGGGCACAGATACGCAGTATTTT. The encoded protein is CASSTGGRGSGTDTQYF.

The DNA of the CDR3 is TGTGCCAGCTCGACAACCGACAGGGACTACGAGCAGTACTTC. The encoded protein is CASSTTDRDYEQYF. V gene TRBV18 combines with J gene TRBJ2-7; 7 bases are shared with TRBD1. The trim removed 6 bases at V and 3 bases at J, leaving 8 bases unmatched. Germline V CDR1 and CDR2: KGHSH, LQKENI. This CDR3 has 14 amino acids.

The chain carries TRBV28 and TRBJ1-1; D remains ambiguous. CDR1 is MDHEN, CDR2 SYDVKM, per germline. The CDR3 is 15 residues long. Trimming removed 1 base at V and 1 base at J, with 10 bases between. CDR3 bases: TGTGCCAGCAGTTTATTTGCGGGAGGGAACACTGAAGCTTTCTTT. It encodes CASSLFAGGNTEAFF.

In this sample, this clone turned up once. The chain recombines TRBV19 with TRBJ1-3; no firm D call. Germline V gene data show CDR1 as LNHDA and CDR2 as SQIVND (reference sequence). V was pared by 3 bases and J by 3 bases, with 9 bases between. This CDR3 is built from 14 residues. The CDR3 DNA is TGTGCCAGTAGTATCGGAGGTCGTGGAAACACCATATATTTT. Translating gives CASSIGGRGNTIYF.

V usage is TRBV28 and J usage is TRBJ1-1; 9 nucleotides align to TRBD1. Germline V gene data show CDR1 as MDHEN and CDR2 as SYDVKM. Trimming took 5 bases from V and 3 from J; bases not matched to a gene: 7. The CDR3 extends over 15 amino acids. CDR3 loop: CASSNRGLGYTEAFF. Written as DNA, the CDR3 is TGTGCCAGCAGTAACAGGGGGCTTGGGTACACTGAAGCTTTCTTT. Full variable domain (remainder filled in from reference TRBV28 and TRBJ1-1): DVKVTQSSRYLVKRTGEKVFLECVQDMDHENMFWYRQDPGLGLRLIYFSYDVKMKEKGDIPEGYSVSREKKERFSLILESASTNQTSMYLCASSNRGLGYTEAFFGQGTRLTVV.

V is TRBV4-2 and J is TRBJ2-1; D ambiguous. There are 12 residues in the CDR3. Between the trimmed V and J ends, which lost 2 bases and 5 bases, there was a span of 4 bases. Germline CDR1 LGHNA, CDR2 YNFKEQ. CDR3 bases: TGTGCCAGCAGCCAAACAAACAATGAGCAGTTCTTC. Encoded protein: CASSQTNNEQFF.

With regard to this clone: This CDR3 is also generated by other DNA sequences in the sample. The rearrangement uses TRBV18 and TRBJ1-1; maybe TRBD1 (5 bases). The CDR3 sequence is 15 residues long. The V and J ends lost 0 bases and 0 bases respectively, with 8 bases between them. Germline V lookup: CDR1 KGHSH, CDR2 LQKENI. The CDR3 nucleotides read TGTGCCAGCTCACCACCCCCAGGGATGAACACTGAAGCTTTCTTT. This encodes CASSPPPGMNTEAFF.

The J gene is TRBJ2-1, the V gene TRBV6-5, with 11 nucleotides matching TRBD2. The CDR3 covers 13 residues. Germline values: CDR1 MNHEY, CDR2 SVGAGI. V lost 6 bases and J lost 6; bases outside the gene matches: 1. The CDR3 protein is CASSGTSGNEQFF. In DNA, the CDR3 is TGTGCCAGCAGCGGGACTAGCGGCAATGAGCAGTTCTTC.

The chain uses TRBV4-3 and TRBJ2-1, with D possibly TRBD1 on 6 matching bases. This CDR3 is built from 21 residues. The germline V and J ends were trimmed by 2 bases and 5 bases, with 31 bases remaining between them. CDR1 LGHNA and CDR2 YSLEER come from the germline V gene. CDR3 DNA: TGCGCCAGCAGCCAATGGGGGTGGTCAGGGGCCACGTTGGGAACTAACAATGAGCAGTTCTTC. Its protein product is CASSQWGWSGATLGTNNEQFF.

This chain connects TRBV29-1 to TRBJ2-1; TRBD2 matches 13 bases. The CDR3 loop spans 15 amino acids. V was clipped by 7 bases and J by 9 bases; unmatched bases: 12. The germline gives CDR1 SQVTM, CDR2 ANQGSEA. The CDR3 bases are TGCAGCGCTCTACGGACTAGCGGGAGTAGGGGTGAGCAGTTCTTC. It specifies CSALRTSGSRGEQFF.